These T cell receptor beta chains were read from a single sample in a study of cytomegalovirus exposure and HLA in healthy donors. Using immunoSEQ multiplex PCR, the repertoire was profiled, and TCRdb retains in-frame clones only, with some absent. Of some 200,000 clones in the sample, 75% to 90% are singletons; the top ten hold 6.3%. Input material: PBMCs. These receptors originate from a man aged 40-55 years in good health and CMV-seropositive. Each CDR3 is given with its conserved first and last residue. The order of the fields is J gene, D gene, clone size, V gene, CDR3 length, CDR3 DNA, CDR3 protein. D genes are given only for firm matches. Only part of the rows carry a size: once, few, many, or a class if the clone is expanded.

J gene: TRBJ1-3; D gene: TRBD1; clone size: .; V gene: TRBV27; CDR3 length: 16; CDR3 DNA: TGTGCCAGCAGCCTTTCCGGACAGGGGGCTCGGAACACCATATATTTT; CDR3 protein: CASSLSGQGARNTIYF
J gene: TRBJ1-1; D gene: .; clone size: .; V gene: TRBV6-5; CDR3 length: 14; CDR3 DNA: TGTGCCAGCAGTTATGGGGGGGCGAACACTGAAGCTTTCTTT; CDR3 protein: CASSYGGANTEAFF
J gene: TRBJ1-6; D gene: .; clone size: .; V gene: TRBV6-1; CDR3 length: 14; CDR3 DNA: TGTGCCAGCAGTGTATCAGGGGTAAATTCACCCCTCCACTTT; CDR3 protein: CASSVSGVNSPLHF
J gene: TRBJ2-5; D gene: TRBD2; clone size: .; V gene: TRBV18; CDR3 length: 17; CDR3 DNA: TGTGCCAGCTCACCGCTCCGGGACGAGACTAGCGGAGAGACCCAGTACTTC; CDR3 protein: CASSPLRDETSGETQYF
J gene: TRBJ1-1; D gene: .; clone size: .; V gene: TRBV28; CDR3 length: 12; CDR3 DNA: TGTGCCAGCACCCTCACGGGGGCTGAAGCTTTCTTT; CDR3 protein: CASTLTGAEAFF
J gene: TRBJ2-3; D gene: .; clone size: .; V gene: TRBV5-6; CDR3 length: 16; CDR3 DNA: TGTGCCAGCAGCTTGGAAGCGGTTGGGGGCACAGATACGCAGTATTTT; CDR3 protein: CASSLEAVGGTDTQYF
J gene: TRBJ1-1; D gene: TRBD1; clone size: .; V gene: TRBV7-2; CDR3 length: 14; CDR3 DNA: TGTGCCAGCAGCTCGCAGGGGGCAATGTCTGAAGCTTTCTTT; CDR3 protein: CASSSQGAMSEAFF
J gene: TRBJ2-7; D gene: .; clone size: once; V gene: TRBV7-2; CDR3 length: 14; CDR3 DNA: TGTGCCAGCAGCTTATTTGCGGACTCCTACGAGCAGTACTTC; CDR3 protein: CASSLFADSYEQYF
J gene: TRBJ2-3; D gene: .; clone size: .; V gene: TRBV27; CDR3 length: 15; CDR3 DNA: TGTGCCAGCAGCTTGGGCAGGGCGAGCACAGATACGCAGTATTTT; CDR3 protein: CASSLGRASTDTQYF
J gene: TRBJ1-2; D gene: TRBD1; clone size: few; V gene: TRBV7-2; CDR3 length: 15; CDR3 DNA: TGTGCCAGCAGCTTAACCGACAGGGTAGCCTATGGCTACACCTTC; CDR3 protein: CASSLTDRVAYGYTF
J gene: TRBJ1-2; D gene: TRBD1; clone size: .; V gene: TRBV6-5; CDR3 length: 16; CDR3 DNA: TGTGCCAGCAGTTACTCGCAGGGGGCGTCAAGCTATGGCTACACCTTC; CDR3 protein: CASSYSQGASSYGYTF
J gene: TRBJ2-2; D gene: .; clone size: .; V gene: TRBV19; CDR3 length: 15; CDR3 DNA: TGTGCCAGTAGTATAGGGACAACGAACACCGGGGAGCTGTTTTTT; CDR3 protein: CASSIGTTNTGELFF
J gene: TRBJ1-6; D gene: .; clone size: .; V gene: TRBV28; CDR3 length: 17; CDR3 DNA: TGTGCCAGCAGTTTACCCCTGCCCAGCGGGGTTAAATCACCCCTCCACTTT; CDR3 protein: CASSLPLPSGVKSPLHF
J gene: TRBJ1-5; D gene: TRBD1; clone size: once; V gene: TRBV7-8; CDR3 length: 16; CDR3 DNA: TGTGCCAGCAGCTTACGGACAGGGCTTAGAAATCAGCCCCAGCATTTT; CDR3 protein: CASSLRTGLRNQPQHF
J gene: TRBJ1-2; D gene: .; clone size: .; V gene: TRBV30; CDR3 length: 15; CDR3 DNA: TGTGCCTGGAGCCTTCGGGCAGGGAAGCTCTATGGCTACACCTTC; CDR3 protein: CAWSLRAGKLYGYTF
J gene: TRBJ1-3; D gene: .; clone size: .; V gene: TRBV7-9; CDR3 length: 14; CDR3 DNA: TGTGCCAGCAGCTTCTCGGGGAGAGGAAACACCATATATTTT; CDR3 protein: CASSFSGRGNTIYF
J gene: TRBJ2-7; D gene: TRBD2; clone size: few; V gene: TRBV27; CDR3 length: 16; CDR3 DNA: TGTGCCAGCGCCACGGGAGCGGGGGTCCTGCGCTACGAGCAGTACTTC; CDR3 protein: CASATGAGVLRYEQYF
J gene: TRBJ2-7; D gene: TRBD1; clone size: .; V gene: TRBV10-3; CDR3 length: 14; CDR3 DNA: TGTGCCATCAGCCGGGACAGGGGAAATTACGAGCAGTACTTC; CDR3 protein: CAISRDRGNYEQYF
J gene: TRBJ1-1; D gene: .; clone size: .; V gene: TRBV30; CDR3 length: 14; CDR3 DNA: TGTGCCTGGAAAACCGGGACAAGAGACACTGAAGCTTTCTTT; CDR3 protein: CAWKTGTRDTEAFF
J gene: TRBJ2-2; D gene: TRBD1; clone size: few; V gene: TRBV7-9; CDR3 length: 15; CDR3 DNA: TGTGCCAGCAGCTTCCGGCAGGGGGCCACCGGGGAGCTGTTTTTT; CDR3 protein: CASSFRQGATGELFF
J gene: TRBJ2-3; D gene: .; clone size: .; V gene: TRBV16; CDR3 length: 12; CDR3 DNA: TGTGCCAGCAGGCTGCAGGGAGATACGCAGTATTTT; CDR3 protein: CASRLQGDTQYF
J gene: TRBJ2-3; D gene: TRBD2; clone size: .; V gene: TRBV9; CDR3 length: 15; CDR3 DNA: TGTGCCAGCAGCGTAGCCGGGGGGGGCCGAAATACGCAGTATTTT; CDR3 protein: CASSVAGGGRNTQYF
J gene: TRBJ1-2; D gene: TRBD1; clone size: .; V gene: TRBV19; CDR3 length: 15; CDR3 DNA: TGTGCCAGTAGTACGGGACAGGTACAGAACTATGGCTACACCTTC; CDR3 protein: CASSTGQVQNYGYTF
J gene: TRBJ2-7; D gene: TRBD2; clone size: .; V gene: TRBV4-1; CDR3 length: 15; CDR3 DNA: TGCGCCAGCAGCCAAAAAAGCGGGGGGGTCTACGAGCAGTACTTC; CDR3 protein: CASSQKSGGVYEQYF
J gene: TRBJ1-1; D gene: .; clone size: .; V gene: TRBV19; CDR3 length: 13; CDR3 DNA: TGTGCCAGTAGTATTGGAGCCTACACTGAAGCTTTCTTT; CDR3 protein: CASSIGAYTEAFF
J gene: TRBJ2-1; D gene: .; clone size: .; V gene: TRBV4-3; CDR3 length: 15; CDR3 DNA: TGCGCCAGCAGCCAAGATTGGGCAGGGAACAATGAGCAGTTCTTC; CDR3 protein: CASSQDWAGNNEQFF
J gene: TRBJ1-3; D gene: .; clone size: once; V gene: TRBV7-8; CDR3 length: 15; CDR3 DNA: TGTGCCAGCAGCTTACTTACAGGGTCTGGAAACACCATATATTTT; CDR3 protein: CASSLLTGSGNTIYF
J gene: TRBJ1-3; D gene: .; clone size: few; V gene: TRBV5-1; CDR3 length: 14; CDR3 DNA: TGCGCCAGCAGCCGGGACTACTCTGGAAACACCATATATTTT; CDR3 protein: CASSRDYSGNTIYF
J gene: TRBJ1-4; D gene: TRBD1; clone size: .; V gene: TRBV28; CDR3 length: 14; CDR3 DNA: TGTGCCAGCAGTCGCCCGACAGGGACGGGGAAACTGTTTTTT; CDR3 protein: CASSRPTGTGKLFF
J gene: TRBJ2-1; D gene: TRBD2; clone size: .; V gene: TRBV10-1; CDR3 length: 16; CDR3 DNA: TGCGCCAGCAGTGAGTCGAGCCAGCGGGGGTACAATGAGCAGTTCTTC; CDR3 protein: CASSESSQRGYNEQFF
J gene: TRBJ2-1; D gene: TRBD2; clone size: .; V gene: TRBV29-1; CDR3 length: 15; CDR3 DNA: TGCAGCCTCCTGGGAGGGCCTAGCGGGGTATATGAGCAGTTCTTC; CDR3 protein: CSLLGGPSGVYEQFF
J gene: TRBJ2-5; D gene: .; clone size: .; V gene: TRBV7-8; CDR3 length: 15; CDR3 DNA: TGTGCCAGCAGCTTTGGTACGGGGAGCCAAGAGACCCAGTACTTC; CDR3 protein: CASSFGTGSQETQYF
J gene: TRBJ2-2; D gene: TRBD1; clone size: .; V gene: TRBV23-1; CDR3 length: 17; CDR3 DNA: TGCGCCAGCAGTCATTCCCACCGACAGGGAAACACCGGGGAGCTGTTTTTT; CDR3 protein: CASSHSHRQGNTGELFF
J gene: TRBJ2-2; D gene: .; clone size: .; V gene: TRBV7-7; CDR3 length: 16; CDR3 DNA: TGTGCTAGCAGCTTAGCTAGCGCCCCAGTGGGCGGGGAGCTGTTTTTT; CDR3 protein: CASSLASAPVGGELFF
J gene: TRBJ2-7; D gene: .; clone size: .; V gene: TRBV27; CDR3 length: 14; CDR3 DNA: TGTGCCAGCAGCATAAGACAGGCGGGCTACGAGCAGTACTTC; CDR3 protein: CASSIRQAGYEQYF
J gene: TRBJ2-2; D gene: TRBD1; clone size: .; V gene: TRBV5-1; CDR3 length: 13; CDR3 DNA: TGCGCACCAGACAGGGGCGACACCGGGGAGCTGTTTTTT; CDR3 protein: CAPDRGDTGELFF
J gene: TRBJ1-1; D gene: .; clone size: .; V gene: TRBV6-4; CDR3 length: 13; CDR3 DNA: TGTGCCAGCAGTGACTCTGGTGGGGGCCCCGGGTTCTTT; CDR3 protein: CASSDSGGGPGFF
J gene: TRBJ2-1; D gene: TRBD1; clone size: once; V gene: TRBV12-5; CDR3 length: 12; CDR3 DNA: TGTGCTAGTGGACGACAGGGTAGTGAGCAGTTCTTC; CDR3 protein: CASGRQGSEQFF
J gene: TRBJ1-6; D gene: TRBD1; clone size: few; V gene: TRBV25-1; CDR3 length: 15; CDR3 DNA: TGTGCCAGCAGGGGGGACAGAAACTATAATTCACCCCTCCACTTT; CDR3 protein: CASRGDRNYNSPLHF
J gene: TRBJ1-1; D gene: .; clone size: .; V gene: TRBV4-1; CDR3 length: 14; CDR3 DNA: TGCGCCAGCAGCCAAGCCAGGGGGAACACTGAAGCTTTCTTT; CDR3 protein: CASSQARGNTEAFF
J gene: TRBJ2-5; D gene: .; clone size: .; V gene: TRBV29-1; CDR3 length: 12; CDR3 DNA: TGCAGCGCTGGAGCGGGCCAAGAGACCCAGTACTTC; CDR3 protein: CSAGAGQETQYF
J gene: TRBJ1-4; D gene: .; clone size: .; V gene: TRBV9; CDR3 length: 13; CDR3 DNA: TGTGCCAGCAGCCCCCATTTTACAGGGCGACTGTTTTTT; CDR3 protein: CASSPHFTGRLFF
J gene: TRBJ2-1; D gene: TRBD2; clone size: .; V gene: TRBV9; CDR3 length: 18; CDR3 DNA: TGTGCCAGCAGCGTCGGAAGGGGAACAAGCGGGGGGCCCGGAGAGCAGTTCTTC; CDR3 protein: CASSVGRGTSGGPGEQFF
J gene: TRBJ2-2; D gene: TRBD1; clone size: .; V gene: TRBV4-2; CDR3 length: 15; CDR3 DNA: TGTGCCAGCAGCCTGGGACAGGGAGACACCGGGGAGCTGTTTTTT; CDR3 protein: CASSLGQGDTGELFF
J gene: TRBJ2-5; D gene: TRBD2; clone size: .; V gene: TRBV5-4; CDR3 length: 16; CDR3 DNA: TGTGCCAGCAGTCCGCGTAGCGGGGGAGGAGTAGAGACCCAGTACTTC; CDR3 protein: CASSPRSGGGVETQYF
J gene: TRBJ2-1; D gene: TRBD1; clone size: .; V gene: TRBV7-3; CDR3 length: 17; CDR3 DNA: TGTGCCAGCAGCCCTAGAAAATCCGGGACAGGGATAAATGAGCAGTTCTTC; CDR3 protein: CASSPRKSGTGINEQFF
J gene: TRBJ2-1; D gene: .; clone size: .; V gene: TRBV7-2; CDR3 length: 14; CDR3 DNA: TGTGCCAGCAGTGCCGAACTAGCTAGAGGGGAGCAGTTCTTC; CDR3 protein: CASSAELARGEQFF